Given below is one TCR beta chain in context. It lacks a known antigen. It has no much larger one-base neighbor in the sample; base qualities were not kept. The data were taken from a study of T cell changes during pregnancy in multiple sclerosis (dated by TCRdb to about 2019). Broadly, across the study: In women with multiple sclerosis, the researchers looked at how the T cell repertoire shifted as pregnancy progressed.

The CDR3 covers 14 residues, taking in both the cysteine and the phenylalanine. Only the CDR3 portion is preserved as DNA: 42 bases, with reading frame beginning at the first base. The germline V gene sets CDR1 to LGHNT and CDR2 to FRNRAP. The trim is 6 bases for V and 4 bases for J, with a gap of 13 bases between the germline ends. Libraries were constructed by the immunoSEQ multiplex PCR assay. Entries here come from immuneACCESS through TCRdb and include only in-frame sequences with V and J called. Some clones fail to appear in such tables; in the studies checked, an unresolved V gene covers under half of the shortfall, and the cause of the remainder is unknown. This sample has 50,000 to 75,000 clones in its table, and over 90% of those were observed once. 2% to 3% of the sample lies in the top ten.

The receptor was isolated from a female donor with multiple sclerosis, enrolled in a pregnancy study. This specimen was CD8+ T cells from peripheral blood mononuclear cells, taken in the third trimester of pregnancy. The chain is made from TRBV12-5 and TRBJ1-5, with the D gene not clear enough to name. Read as DNA, the sequence is TGTGCTAGTGGGACGGGTAGGAGGAATCAGCCCCAGCATTTT. Its translation is CASGTGRRNQPQHF.